This T cell receptor (beta chain) is from a study of blood T cells in healthy people across ages. This clonotype occurred once. With a J-beta primer mix and a sample-barcoded 5' primer, a second PCR ran 7 to 11 cycles. One entry per CDR3 protein, called by TCRdb with MiXCR from the 5' RACE reads. Counted here are around 1,100,000 distinct CDR3 sequences, more than 30% occurring once; the ten biggest clones make up about 12%. The V end was cut by 0 bases, the J end by 0 bases, with 10 bases between. Germline CDR1 reads SGHDT; CDR2 reads YYEEEE. This CDR3 has 16 amino acids. Specimen: blood. The source of this sequence is a man aged 18-30 years in good health. The chain is built from TRBV5-6 and TRBJ2-1; D may be TRBD1 or TRBD2 (5 bases each). The CDR3 here is CASSLAGAASYNEQFF. The CDR3 region has the DNA TGTGCCAGCAGCTTGGCCGGGGCAGCCTCCTACAATGAGCAGTTCTTC.